The entry below describes one T cell receptor (beta chain). The antigen remains unidentified. The CDR3 runs 15 residues. Trimming removed 0 bases at V and 4 bases at J, with 12 bases between. Germline V CDR1 and CDR2: MNHEY, SVGEGT. As for treatment: 15 to 20 received Ad26.COV2.S at low or high dose, single or two shots; 5 received placebo; per-sample allocation not given. Day 63 after the first injection of vaccine or placebo was the sampling time. This entry comes from a study of Ad26.COV2.S vaccination and SARS-CoV-2 variants. General observations from the study: Placebo recipients had lower spike-specific TCR breadth than vaccine recipients.

Method: immunoSEQ multiplex PCR; TCRdb's copy keeps in-frame clones and lacks some. The data contain about 420,000 clones, roughly 90% of them singletons. This TCR derives from a person aged 18-65 years who received the Ad26.COV2.S COVID-19 vaccine or a placebo. V gene TRBV6-2 or TRBV6-3 combines with J gene TRBJ1-2; D uncertain. This specimen was peripheral blood, taken in a trial of Ad26.COV2.S vaccine versus placebo. The DNA of the CDR3 is TGTGCCAGCAGTTACTCGATGGGGAGAGTCTATGGCTACACCTTC. It is translated as CASSYSMGRVYGYTF.